This T cell receptor (beta chain) was sequenced during a study of PD-1 blockade in classical Hodgkin lymphoma. A note on this clone: What it recognizes is unknown.

Clones were sequenced by immunoSEQ multiplex PCR, and TCRdb holds only the in-frame ones, with some missing. The table lists roughly 38,000 clones, 85% to 90% of them singletons. CDR1 SGHTA and CDR2 FQGNSA come from the germline V gene. With 3 bases clipped from V and 5 bases from J, the junction kept 7 bases outside the gene matches. This CDR3 comprises 15 residues. General study results and limits: Still unresolved is the cause of the repertoire differences, which may be disease activity or prior therapy.

Each and every patient relapsed after autologous stem cell transplantation, and patients got differing brentuximab vedotin exposure. This specimen consisted of peripheral blood mononuclear cells (PBMCs), obtained before the second cycle of nivolumab. The chain has TRBV7-2 and TRBJ2-7, with 10 bases matching TRBD1. This sequence originates from a human donor with classical Hodgkin lymphoma. CDR3 sequence: CASSFNLDRGNEQYF. CDR3 DNA sequence: TGTGCCAGCAGCTTCAATCTGGACAGGGGGAACGAGCAGTACTTC.